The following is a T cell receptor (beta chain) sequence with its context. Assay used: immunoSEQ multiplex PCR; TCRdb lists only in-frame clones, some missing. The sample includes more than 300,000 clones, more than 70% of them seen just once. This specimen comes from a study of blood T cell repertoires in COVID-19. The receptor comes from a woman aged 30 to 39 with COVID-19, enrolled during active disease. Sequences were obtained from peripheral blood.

The CDR3 DNA reads TGTGCCAGCAGCGCCACCCTAGGGGTCCAAGAGACCCAGTACTTC. This codes for CASSATLGVQETQYF. The V gene is TRBV7-9, the J gene TRBJ2-5; D is possibly TRBD1 (5 bases). CDR1 is SEHNR and CDR2 is FQNEAQ in the germline V gene (reference sequence). The CDR3 runs to 15 residues. Trimming removed 5 bases at V and 1 base at J, with 14 bases between.